The text below deals with one T cell receptor (beta chain). The sample is drawn from a study of blood T cell repertoires in COVID-19. The wider study: The cDNA or gDNA used as material had been derived from T cells, B-cell-depleted T cells, or PBMCs.

Study members were between about 18 and 89 years old and lived in some 26 US regions. Cohort allocation depended upon clinical history that participants reported. Germline V gene sequence: CDR1 WSHSY, CDR2 SAAADI. V dropped 5 bases and J dropped 7 bases, with 15 bases sitting between them. This CDR3 is 14 amino acids long. Using immunoSEQ multiplex PCR, the repertoire was profiled, and TCRdb retains in-frame clones only, with some absent. This sample carries around 240,000 clones, about nine tenths of them seen once, and the ten largest clones take around 1%. The sequence was collected from a man aged 50-59 years who had been exposed to COVID-19. The chain combines TRBV10-2 with TRBJ2-1; maybe TRBD2 (6 bases). Sequencing input: PBMCs or T cells enriched from blood (not recorded which). DNA for the CDR3: TGCGCCAGCAGTCCGACTAGTCCTACGAATGAGCAGTTCTTC. This translates into CASSPTSPTNEQFF.